This T cell receptor (beta chain) was sequenced in a study of regulatory T cells in long-lasting Graves disease. Study overall: Recently diagnosed Graves' patients had received antithyroid drugs for under 3 months.

Trimming removed 5 bases at V and 1 base at J, with 5 bases between. Germline V gene data show CDR1 as MDHEN and CDR2 as SYDVKM. This CDR3 is built from 12 residues. Of note for this clonotype: This likely stems from a read error, as it lies one base from a far larger clone.

Indicated time point: newly diagnosed GD, antithyroid drugs for less than 3 months. From PBMCs, RNA was extracted and then used to make the TCR library. Through Arm-PCR of CDR3 regions and iRepertoire HTBI primers, TCR beta libraries were built. Via MiXCR, TCRdb re-called the multiplex PCR reads, giving one row per CDR3 protein. The table records some 250,000 distinct CDR3 sequences, under 20% of them present only once. Another study also made use of these data, one on T cells in Graves' hyperthyroidism and ophthalmopathy.

Sequenced material: peripheral blood mononuclear cells (PBMCs), taken at new diagnosis, from a patient treated with antithyroid drugs. The receptor was isolated from a woman aged 25-40 years with Graves disease. This chain connects TRBV28 to TRBJ1-1; D remains ambiguous. The DNA for the CDR3 is TGTGCCAGCAGTCACAGGAACACTGAAGCTTTCTTT. It is translated as CASSHRNTEAFF.